A selection of T cell receptor beta chains follows, all from one sample in a study of cytomegalovirus exposure and HLA in healthy donors. Data came from immunoSEQ multiplex PCR; TCRdb stores just in-frame clones and leaves some out. Of 150,000 to 200,000 clones in the sample, over 85% were seen once. Material for sequencing was PBMCs. These receptors originate from a woman in her late teens or twenties in good health and CMV-seropositive. The CDR3 runs from the conserved cysteine through the conserved F or W. D genes are given only for firm matches. Expanded clones are given a class, and other clones once, few, many or no size at all.

V,D,J,size,DNA,CDR3
TRBV25-1,TRBD2,TRBJ2-7,NA,TGTGCCAGTGTCCTAGCGGGAGGGTACGAGCAGTACTTC,CASVLAGGYEQYF
TRBV6-5,NA,TRBJ1-2,NA,TGTGCCAGCTTCGCGTCTGGTGAAAGTGGCTATGGCTACACCTTC,CASFASGESGYGYTF
TRBV28,NA,TRBJ2-7,NA,TGTGCCAGCAGTTTGTCCGGCTACGAGCAGTACTTC,CASSLSGYEQYF
TRBV1,NA,TRBJ2-5,NA,TGCACCAGCAGCCGGACTTACGTGGGGACCCAGTACTTC,CTSSRTYVGTQYF
TRBV6-1,NA,TRBJ2-5,NA,TGTGCCAGCAGTGATAGTAGGGGTGAGACCCAGTACTTC,CASSDSRGETQYF
TRBV28,TRBD1,TRBJ2-7,NA,TGTGCCAGCAACCCCCCCCGGGACAGGGGGCTCTACGAGCAGTACTTC,CASNPPRDRGLYEQYF
TRBV29-1,NA,TRBJ1-5,once,TGCAGCGTTGGGGGGCCGAGCAATCAGCCCCAGCATTTT,CSVGGPSNQPQHF
TRBV7-3,NA,TRBJ2-1,NA,TGTGCCAGCAGCTTATTTTCTTGGAGCTCCTACAATGAGCAGTTCTTC,CASSLFSWSSYNEQFF
TRBV5-1,NA,TRBJ2-7,NA,TGCGCCAGCAGCCTCGGACAAGATTTGCCCGCCTACGAGCAGTACTTC,CASSLGQDLPAYEQYF
TRBV30,TRBD2,TRBJ2-1,NA,TGTGCCTTTCTCTTTAGCGGGAGGCTAAATGAGCAGTTCTTC,CAFLFSGRLNEQFF
TRBV29-1,NA,TRBJ2-2,NA,TGCAGCGTTGAGGGGGGTTTGAACACCGGGGAGCTGTTTTTT,CSVEGGLNTGELFF
TRBV7-6,TRBD2,TRBJ2-5,NA,TGTGCCAGCAGCTTAGGGACTAGCGGGAGTGAGACCCAGTACTTC,CASSLGTSGSETQYF
TRBV11-2,NA,TRBJ2-2,few,TGTGCCAGCAGCTTGTTAGCGGACGGGGAGCTGTTTTTT,CASSLLADGELFF
TRBV19,NA,TRBJ1-5,NA,TGTGCCACGAAGGACAGACCTTATAGCAATCAGCCCCAGCATTTT,CATKDRPYSNQPQHF
TRBV18,TRBD1,TRBJ2-1,NA,TGTGCCAGCTCACCTTCCGAGGACAGGGCGAATGAGCAGTTCTTC,CASSPSEDRANEQFF
TRBV6-1,NA,TRBJ1-4,NA,TGTGCCAGCAGTGAATTAGGGGTAGTTGGAAATGAAAAACTGTTTTTT,CASSELGVVGNEKLFF
TRBV9,TRBD2,TRBJ2-5,NA,TGTGCCAGCAGCCCGACGGGGGGACTAGCGAGCCCCCGTGGAGAGACCCAGTACTTC,CASSPTGGLASPRGETQYF
TRBV7-6,TRBD2,TRBJ2-1,NA,TGTGCCAGCATCCTAAGCGGGAGAGGCCACAATGAGCAGTTCTTC,CASILSGRGHNEQFF
TRBV7-3,TRBD1,TRBJ2-7,NA,TGTGCCAGCAGCTTAGGGACAGGCTCCTACGAGCAGTACTTC,CASSLGTGSYEQYF
TRBV28,TRBD2,TRBJ2-7,NA,TGTGCCAGCAGCCCCCTAGCGGGAGTTCCCGAGCAGTACTTC,CASSPLAGVPEQYF
TRBV13,NA,TRBJ2-3,NA,TGTGCCAGCAGCCCAGGACGGGAGAGGAGCACAGATACGCAGTATTTT,CASSPGRERSTDTQYF